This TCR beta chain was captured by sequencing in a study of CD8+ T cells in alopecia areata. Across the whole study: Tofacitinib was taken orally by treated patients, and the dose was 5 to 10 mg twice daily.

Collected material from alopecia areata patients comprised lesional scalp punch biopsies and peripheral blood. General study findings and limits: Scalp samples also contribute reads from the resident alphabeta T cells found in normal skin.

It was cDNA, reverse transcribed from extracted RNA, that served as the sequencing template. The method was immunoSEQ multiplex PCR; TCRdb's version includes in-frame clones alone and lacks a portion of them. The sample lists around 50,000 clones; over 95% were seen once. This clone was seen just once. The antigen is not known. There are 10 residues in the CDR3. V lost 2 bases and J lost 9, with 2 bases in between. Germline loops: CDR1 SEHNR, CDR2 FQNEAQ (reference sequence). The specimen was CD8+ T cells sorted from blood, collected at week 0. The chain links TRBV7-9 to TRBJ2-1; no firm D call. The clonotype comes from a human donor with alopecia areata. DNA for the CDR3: TGTGCCAGCAGCTTACTTGAGCAGTTCTTC. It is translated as CASSLLEQFF.